Below are 32 T cell receptor beta chains sequenced from a single sample in a study of shared clonotypes between healthy human individuals. Clones were read by immunoSEQ multiplex PCR, and TCRdb kept only the in-frame ones, dropping some. The sample gives about 340,000 clones, roughly 80% of which show up once; 8% to 13% is in the top ten. Sample: memory CD4+ T cells sorted from blood. Noted subset: CD45RA-negative fraction. The receptor set was obtained from a young man in good health.

CDR3 sequence reads: CASSVRGGSGNTIYF. CDR3 coding DNA: TGTGCCAGCAGTGTGAGGGGCGGCTCTGGAAACACCATATATTTT. V and J are TRBV6-6 and TRBJ1-3; D may be TRBD1 (5 bases). Germline CDR1 MNHNY, CDR2 SVGAGI (reference sequence). The V end lost 5 bases, the J end lost 0 bases, and 11 bases lay between the germline ends. CDR3 length: 15 amino acids.

This rearrangement joins TRBV19 to TRBJ2-7; 7 bases map to TRBD1. Unmatched junction bases numbered 5, after V lost 3 bases and J lost 3 bases. This CDR3 is 14 amino acids long. CDR1 is LNHDA, CDR2 SQIVND, per germline (reference sequence). The CDR3 coding sequence is TGTGCCAGTAGTATTCGGGACAGAATCTACGAGCAGTACTTC. It yields the protein CASSIRDRIYEQYF. The whole variable domain, remainder taken from reference TRBV19 and TRBJ2-7, is DGGITQSPKYLFRKEGQNVTLSCEQNLNHDAMYWYRQDPGQGLRLIYYSQIVNDFQKGDIAEGYSVSREKKESFPLTVTSAQKNPTAFYLCASSIRDRIYEQYFGPGTRLTVT.

This clone was found once. The chain uses TRBV27 and TRBJ2-3, with D perhaps matching TRBD2 (5 bases). The germline CDR1 and CDR2 sequences are MNHEY and SMNVEV (reference sequence). Deletions cut 3 bases from V and 6 bases from J, with 13 bases between. The CDR3 is 14 residues long. The CDR3 region has the DNA TGTGCCAGCAGTTTGAGGGCTGCGAGGGATACGCAGTATTTT. Encoded protein: CASSLRAARDTQYF.

The chain joins TRBV7-2 to TRBJ2-3; TRBD1 is a possible D gene (5 bases). V shed 3 bases and J shed 5 bases, with 12 bases lying between them. The germline CDR1 and CDR2 sequences are SGHTA and FQGNSA. The CDR3 is 14 residues long. DNA of the CDR3: TGTGCCAGCAGCTTTACTCAGGGTATAGATACGCAGTATTTT. This gives the protein CASSFTQGIDTQYF.

This clone was detected once. The chain uses TRBV5-1 and TRBJ2-1; D perhaps matches TRBD1 (6 bases). Deletions cut 4 bases from V and 3 bases from J, with 8 bases between. CDR1 SGHRS and CDR2 YFSETQ come from the germline V gene. This CDR3 is built from 13 residues. CDR3 sequence: CASSGRGYNEQFF. The DNA for the CDR3 is TGCGCCAGCAGCGGCAGGGGCTACAATGAGCAGTTCTTC. Full variable domain (rest looked up from reference TRBV5-1 and TRBJ2-1): KAGVTQTPRYLIKTRGQQVTLSCSPISGHRSVSWYQQTPGQGLQFLFEYFSETQRNKGNFPGRFSGRQFSNSRSEMNVSTLELGDSALYLCASSGRGYNEQFFGPGTRLTVL.

The CDR3 region is CASSPPETSGRNVEQFF. The CDR3 DNA reads TGTGCCAGCAGCCCGCCTGAGACTAGCGGGAGAAACGTTGAGCAGTTCTTC. The J gene is TRBJ2-1, the V gene TRBV11-3, with 12 bases fitting TRBD2. J gave up 9 bases and V 5 bases, and 14 bases lay outside the gene matches. Germline loops: CDR1 SGHNT, CDR2 YENEEA. CDR3 size: 17 residues.

The chain recombines TRBV28 with TRBJ2-7; D gene unclear. The germline V gene has CDR1 MDHEN and CDR2 SYDVKM. V was clipped by 8 bases and J by 4 bases, with 9 bases between them. The CDR3 is 11 amino acids. This CDR3 reads CASGSWYEQYF. In nucleotides, the CDR3 is TGTGCCAGCGGGTCTTGGTACGAGCAGTACTTC.

The count of this clone is one. The rearrangement uses TRBV7-9 and TRBJ2-7; perhaps TRBD2 as D (6 bases). Between the trimmed V and J ends, which lost 1 base and 11 bases, there was a span of 9 bases. The CDR3 runs 11 residues. Germline V gene data show CDR1 as SEHNR and CDR2 as FQNEAQ (reference sequence). The CDR3 DNA sequence: TGTGCCAGCAGCTTAGGGGGGGTAGAGTACTTC. It specifies CASSLGGVEYF.

The chain links TRBV7-9 to TRBJ1-4, with D possibly TRBD1 on 6 matching bases. The CDR3 runs 12 residues. The V and J ends lost 3 bases and 11 bases respectively, with 10 bases between them. The V gene's germline CDR1 is SEHNR and CDR2 FQNEAQ (reference sequence). In DNA, the CDR3 is TGTGCCAGCAGCTTGGGAACAGGGAAACTGTTTTTT. This gives the protein CASSLGTGKLFF.

The chain employs TRBV4-2 and TRBJ1-1, with a possible D match to TRBD1 (5 bases). This CDR3 contains 14 residues. The V end was cut by 4 bases, the J end by 7 bases, with 16 bases between. Per the germline V gene, CDR1 is LGHNA and CDR2 is YNFKEQ. The CDR3 DNA reads TGTGCCAGCAGCCTGACCGGGACGCCCTATGAAGCTTTCTTT. Protein: CASSLTGTPYEAFF.

The CDR3 nucleotides read TGTGCCACCAGCAGAGATCCCCCTGGTGAGCAGTTCTTC. Amino acids: CATSRDPPGEQFF. V is TRBV15 and J is TRBJ2-1; D call uncertain. Germline V gene lookup returns CDR1 LNHNV and CDR2 YYDKDF (reference sequence). Between the trimmed V and J ends, which lost 0 bases and 9 bases, there was a span of 9 bases. The CDR3 totals 13 residues.

A note on this clone: Other DNA sequences from this sample encode an identical CDR3 as well. The chain couples TRBV4-3 to TRBJ1-2; tentatively, D is TRBD1 (5 bases). The CDR3 sequence is 13 residues long. Trimming removed 3 bases at V and 2 bases at J, with 7 bases between. Germline CDR1 reads LGHNA; CDR2 reads YSLEER. The CDR3 nucleotides are TGCGCCAGCAGCCAGGGGGGGAACTATGGCTACACCTTC. It encodes CASSQGGNYGYTF.

V gene TRBV11-2 combines with J gene TRBJ2-5; 9 bases are a match to TRBD2. The DNA end is a closer match to TRBJ2-7, so the J assignment may be wrong. Germline V lookup: CDR1 SGHAT, CDR2 FQNNGV. The CDR3 totals 14 residues. In nucleotides, the CDR3 is TGTGCCAGCAGCCCTAGCGGGATAGGCTACGAGCAGTACTTC. Protein product: CASSPSGIGYEQYF.

V and J are TRBV19 and TRBJ2-7; D may match TRBD1 or TRBD2 (5 bases each). Deletions cut 5 bases from V and 4 bases from J, with 18 bases between. The CDR3 consists of 15 residues. Germline CDR1 LNHDA, CDR2 SQIVND (reference sequence). The CDR3 region is CASSVTGTMVYEQYF. CDR3 nucleotide sequence: TGTGCCAGTAGTGTAACCGGGACGATGGTTTACGAGCAGTACTTC. Full variable domain (outside the CDR3, taken from reference TRBV19 and TRBJ2-7): DGGITQSPKYLFRKEGQNVTLSCEQNLNHDAMYWYRQDPGQGLRLIYYSQIVNDFQKGDIAEGYSVSREKKESFPLTVTSAQKNPTAFYLCASSVTGTMVYEQYFGPGTRLTVT.

This clone was seen a handful of times. The chain joins TRBV5-8 to TRBJ2-1; D is unclear. CDR1 is SGHTS, CDR2 YDEGEE, per germline. V gave up 7 bases and J gave up 4 bases, with 15 bases separating them. This CDR3 comprises 14 residues. CDR3 in amino acids: CASPGYGVYNEQFF. DNA of the CDR3: TGTGCCAGCCCTGGATATGGGGTATACAATGAGCAGTTCTTC.

Here the CDR3 DNA reads TGTGCCACCAGCAGAGTCGGTAGCGGAGTCCTGTTCTTC. This codes for CATSRVGSGVLFF. This chain uses TRBV15 with TRBJ2-1; D perhaps matches TRBD2 (6 bases). This CDR3 region has 13 residues. Germline V gene data show CDR1 as LNHNV and CDR2 as YYDKDF (reference sequence). V was clipped by 1 base and J by 15 bases, with 16 bases between them.

V usage is TRBV7-9 and J usage is TRBJ2-1; 8 nucleotides align to TRBD2. Germline lookup yields CDR1 SEHNR and CDR2 FQNEAQ (reference sequence). The ends lost 5 bases at V and 6 bases at J; junction bases unmatched: 9. The CDR3 sequence is 15 residues long. The CDR3 reads CASSPGTRGSNEQFF. In DNA form, the CDR3 reads TGTGCCAGCAGCCCCGGGACTAGGGGGTCCAATGAGCAGTTCTTC.

The chain recombines TRBV7-3 with TRBJ2-2; TRBD2 agrees at 9 bases. After removal of 5 bases from V and 2 bases from J, the junction contained 3 bases not matched to a gene. The CDR3 covers 15 residues. From germline, CDR1 is SGHTA and CDR2 FQGTGA. The CDR3 region is CASSASGANTGELFF. Written as DNA, the CDR3 is TGTGCCAGCAGCGCTAGCGGGGCTAACACCGGGGAGCTGTTTTTT.

The V call is TRBV10-3, the J call TRBJ2-3; D gene unclear. The CDR3 covers 12 residues. V lost 8 bases, J lost 4 bases, and 10 bases lay in between. Per germline, CDR1 ENHRY and CDR2 SYGVKD. The CDR3 DNA reads TGTGCCATCGGAAGGGCGGCAGATACGCAGTATTTT. It yields the protein CAIGRAADTQYF.

The CDR3 is CASSPVTGQGYGYTF. In nucleotides, the CDR3 is TGTGCCAGCAGCCCTGTGACAGGGCAGGGCTATGGCTACACCTTC. The J gene is TRBJ1-2, the V gene TRBV5-6; TRBD1 agrees at 7 bases. CDR1 is SGHDT, CDR2 YYEEEE, per germline. The junction had 10 bases not matched to a gene; V was cut back by 4 bases and J by 4 bases. This CDR3 region has 15 residues.

The J gene is TRBJ1-5, the V gene TRBV7-2; 7 nucleotides match TRBD1. The germline V gene has CDR1 SGHTA and CDR2 FQGNSA. This CDR3 region has 15 residues. V lost 3 bases and J lost 2; bases outside the gene matches: 4. The CDR3 reads CASSFRGRGNQPQHF. The DNA of the CDR3 is TGTGCCAGCAGCTTCAGGGGGAGAGGCAATCAGCCCCAGCATTTT.

This chain joins TRBV27 and TRBJ1-2; no definite D call. CDR1 and CDR2 from the germline V gene are MNHEY and SMNVEV (reference sequence). The CDR3 runs to 16 residues. The V end was cut by 8 bases, the J end by 2 bases, with 21 bases between. The CDR3 nucleotides read TGTGCCAGCTCTCCGGGCGGGGTCCTGCGGAACTATGGCTACACCTTC. This codes for CASSPGGVLRNYGYTF.

The chain recombines TRBV5-6 with TRBJ2-3; TRBD2 agrees at 15 bases. CDR1 and CDR2 from the germline V gene are SGHDT and YYEEEE. CDR3 size: 16 residues. V was pared by 5 bases and J by 1 base, with 2 bases of the junction left unmatched. The CDR3, as DNA: TGTGCCAGCAGTAGGACTAGCGGGAGGGGCACAGATACGCAGTATTTT. Protein sequence: CASSRTSGRGTDTQYF.

Only a few counts were recorded for this clone. The chain joins TRBV5-4 to TRBJ1-2; TRBD1 agrees at 7 bases. CDR3 length equals 14 residues. CDR1 and CDR2 (germline): SGHNT, YYREEE (reference sequence). Trimming removed 3 bases from V and 4 bases from J; junction bases left unmatched: 6. The CDR3 protein is CASSSGQAIYGYTF. In DNA form, the CDR3 reads TGTGCCAGCAGCTCTGGACAGGCCATCTATGGCTACACCTTC.

The chain is built from TRBV29-1 and TRBJ2-2; D is unclear. The V and J ends lost 0 bases and 1 base respectively, with 6 bases between them. Germline V gene sequence: CDR1 SQVTM, CDR2 ANQGSEA. The CDR3 length is 14 residues. CDR3 sequence reads: CSVEEAENTGELFF. As DNA, the CDR3 is TGCAGCGTTGAAGAGGCAGAGAACACCGGGGAGCTGTTTTTT.

The V and J genes are TRBV7-2 and TRBJ1-1, with D hard to call. V shed 3 bases and J shed 4 bases, with 15 bases lying between them. Germline V CDR1 and CDR2: SGHTA, FQGNSA. The CDR3 has 15 residues. The CDR3 sequence is CASSFQPSWGTEAFF. DNA of the CDR3: TGTGCCAGCAGCTTCCAGCCCAGTTGGGGCACTGAAGCTTTCTTT.

The chain couples TRBV5-1 to TRBJ1-1; D is unresolved. Germline CDR1 and CDR2: SGHRS and YFSETQ. V was pared by 0 bases and J by 2 bases, with 14 bases between. This CDR3 has 16 amino acids. This CDR3 reads CASSLVVAGGNTEAFF. In DNA form, the CDR3 reads TGCGCCAGCAGCTTGGTTGTGGCAGGCGGTAACACTGAAGCTTTCTTT.

This chain connects TRBV19 to TRBJ2-6, with D perhaps TRBD1 (5 bases). Germline assignment: CDR1 LNHDA and CDR2 SQIVND (reference sequence). CDR3 length equals 16 residues. V was clipped by 0 bases and J by 2 bases, with 8 bases between them. The CDR3 protein is CASSIESRAGANVLTF. The DNA for the CDR3 is TGTGCCAGTAGTATAGAAAGCAGGGCTGGGGCCAACGTCCTGACTTTC.

At least ten counts were recorded for this clone. Other DNA sequences in this sample translate to the same CDR3. This rearrangement joins TRBV7-9 to TRBJ1-1, with 8 positions matching TRBD1. Germline CDR1 reads SEHNR; CDR2 reads FQNEAQ (reference sequence). V shed 5 bases, J shed 4 bases, and the junction held 3 bases outside the gene matches. This CDR3 comprises 13 residues. The CDR3 loop reads CASSIQGGTEAFF. The CDR3 DNA follows: TGTGCCAGCAGCATACAGGGGGGCACTGAAGCTTTCTTT.

This chain uses TRBV18 with TRBJ1-6; D is possibly TRBD1 (6 bases). The CDR3 covers 14 residues. V was cut by 4 bases and J by 3 bases, with 7 bases left in between. In germline, CDR1 is KGHSH, CDR2 LQKENI. The chain's CDR3 is CASSQDSYNSPLHF. The CDR3, as DNA: TGTGCCAGCTCACAGGACAGCTATAATTCACCCCTCCACTTT.

The J gene is TRBJ1-5, the V gene TRBV30; no clear D. Germline CDR1 GTSNPN, CDR2 SVGIG (reference sequence). This CDR3 region has 13 residues. The V gene lost 5 bases and the J gene lost 0 bases, with 8 bases spanning the gap. CDR3 in amino acids: CAWSQASNQPQHF. In nucleotides, the CDR3 is TGTGCCTGGTCCCAGGCTAGCAATCAGCCCCAGCATTTT. The full variable domain, rest sourced from reference TRBV30 and TRBJ1-5, is SQTIHQWPATLVQPVGSPLSLECTVEGTSNPNLYWYRQAAGRGLQLLFYSVGIGQISSEVPQNLSASRPQDRQFILSSKKLLLSDSGFYLCAWSQASNQPQHFGDGTRLSIL.

The gene calls are TRBV7-9 and TRBJ2-3; a weak D match, TRBD2 (5 bases). The CDR3 totals 13 residues. CDR1 is SEHNR and CDR2 is FQNEAQ in the germline V gene (reference sequence). V was shortened by 4 bases and J by 5 bases, with 10 bases between the two germline ends. The CDR3 DNA sequence: TGTGCCAGCAGCTCTGCGGGTCGAGATACGCAGTATTTT. Translating gives CASSSAGRDTQYF.